This is a list of T cell receptor beta chains from one sample in a study of T cells in Graves' hyperthyroidism and ophthalmopathy. Via MiXCR, TCRdb re-called the multiplex PCR reads, giving one row per CDR3 protein. The sample gives about 590,000 distinct CDR3 sequences, 12% to 15% of which show up once; roughly 7% is in the top ten. Material: blood. The receptor set was obtained from a young woman with Graves' ophthalmopathy. The CDR3 runs from the conserved cysteine through the conserved F or W. Each record gives: CDR3 length, V gene, D gene, J gene, clone size, CDR3 DNA, CDR3 protein. A D gene is named only where the DNA matches it firmly. Size is omitted from some rows. Given values are once, few, many or a class for expanded clones.

cdr3_length: 15
v_call: TRBV28
d_call: TRBD1
j_call: TRBJ2-2
clone_size: NA
cdr3_nt: TGTGCCAGCAGTCAGGGACAGGAGAACACCGGGGAGCTGTTTTTT
cdr3_aa: CASSQGQENTGELFF

cdr3_length: 19
v_call: TRBV28
d_call: TRBD2
j_call: TRBJ2-3
clone_size: many
cdr3_nt: TGTGCCAGCAGTTTGGGGCTAGCGGGAGTCGGTTGGGGCACAGATACGCAGTATTTT
cdr3_aa: CASSLGLAGVGWGTDTQYF

cdr3_length: 16
v_call: TRBV6-5
d_call: NA
j_call: TRBJ1-6
clone_size: NA
cdr3_nt: TGTGCCAGCAGTTACCCCCCGAGCGGGCGGAATTCACCCCTCCACTTT
cdr3_aa: CASSYPPSGRNSPLHF

cdr3_length: 16
v_call: TRBV3-1
d_call: NA
j_call: TRBJ1-4
clone_size: many
cdr3_nt: TGTGCCAGCACCAAAGGGGGGACATCGCTTAATGAAAAACTGTTTTTT
cdr3_aa: CASTKGGTSLNEKLFF

cdr3_length: 15
v_call: TRBV2
d_call: NA
j_call: TRBJ1-5
clone_size: NA
cdr3_nt: TGTGCCAGCAGTGAAGGCCTGCAAACCTGGCAGCCCCAGCATTTT
cdr3_aa: CASSEGLQTWQPQHF

cdr3_length: 13
v_call: TRBV30
d_call: NA
j_call: TRBJ1-5
clone_size: many
cdr3_nt: TGTGCCTGGAGCGGGGAAAGCAATCAGCCCCAGCATTTT
cdr3_aa: CAWSGESNQPQHF

cdr3_length: 15
v_call: TRBV27
d_call: NA
j_call: TRBJ2-1
clone_size: NA
cdr3_nt: TGTGCCAGCAGTTTAGAGAATCCTAGATACAATGAGCAGTTCTTC
cdr3_aa: CASSLENPRYNEQFF

cdr3_length: 11
v_call: TRBV6-2/TRBV6-3
d_call: NA
j_call: TRBJ2-1
clone_size: NA
cdr3_nt: TGTGCCAGCAGTTACGCGACAGTCCAGTTCTTC
cdr3_aa: CASSYATVQFF

cdr3_length: 14
v_call: TRBV7-2
d_call: NA
j_call: TRBJ1-3
clone_size: few
cdr3_nt: TGTGCCAGCAGACAGGTCCGCTCTGGAACCACCATATATTTT
cdr3_aa: CASRQVRSGTTIYF

cdr3_length: 14
v_call: TRBV6-1
d_call: NA
j_call: TRBJ2-3
clone_size: many
cdr3_nt: TGTGCCAGCAGTGATTTTTCTAGCAGAGATACGCAGTATTTT
cdr3_aa: CASSDFSSRDTQYF

cdr3_length: 15
v_call: TRBV12-3/TRBV12-4
d_call: NA
j_call: TRBJ1-1
clone_size: many
cdr3_nt: TGTGCCAGCAGTTTACCCGGATTCGGGGACACTGAAGCTTTCTTT
cdr3_aa: CASSLPGFGDTEAFF

cdr3_length: 14
v_call: TRBV18
d_call: NA
j_call: TRBJ2-3
clone_size: many
cdr3_nt: TGTGCCAGCTCACCAAACGGCCTCACAGATACGCAGTATTTT
cdr3_aa: CASSPNGLTDTQYF

cdr3_length: 17
v_call: TRBV11-3
d_call: TRBD2
j_call: TRBJ2-3
clone_size: many
cdr3_nt: TGTGCCAGCAGCTTAAGGGGGACTAGCGGGAACACAGATACGCAGTATTTT
cdr3_aa: CASSLRGTSGNTDTQYF

cdr3_length: 16
v_call: TRBV3-1
d_call: NA
j_call: TRBJ1-4
clone_size: few
cdr3_nt: TGTGCCAGCAGCCAAGATCCCGGGCCGTCTTATGAAAAACTGTTTTTT
cdr3_aa: CASSQDPGPSYEKLFF

cdr3_length: 17
v_call: TRBV7-6
d_call: NA
j_call: TRBJ1-1
clone_size: many
cdr3_nt: TGTGCCAGCAGCGCCCGAAGCATACGGGGGCTGAACACTGAAGCTTTCTTT
cdr3_aa: CASSARSIRGLNTEAFF

cdr3_length: 15
v_call: TRBV19
d_call: NA
j_call: TRBJ1-1
clone_size: NA
cdr3_nt: TGTGCCAGTAGTGTGACCCGGGTCATGAACACTGAAGCTTTCTTT
cdr3_aa: CASSVTRVMNTEAFF

cdr3_length: 17
v_call: TRBV9
d_call: NA
j_call: TRBJ1-3
clone_size: NA
cdr3_nt: TGTGCCAGCAGCGCACACGCCTCGGGATCTTCTGGAAACACCATATATTTT
cdr3_aa: CASSAHASGSSGNTIYF

cdr3_length: 14
v_call: TRBV6-5
d_call: TRBD2
j_call: TRBJ2-7
clone_size: many
cdr3_nt: TGTGCCAGCAGTTACTGGCGGGAGAGGAACGAGCAGTACTTC
cdr3_aa: CASSYWRERNEQYF

cdr3_length: 17
v_call: TRBV7-3
d_call: TRBD2
j_call: TRBJ2-2
clone_size: few
cdr3_nt: TGTGCCAGCAGCTTAACATTGGCGGGAGGAATCGCCGGGGAGCTGTTTTTT
cdr3_aa: CASSLTLAGGIAGELFF

cdr3_length: 11
v_call: TRBV4-2
d_call: TRBD1
j_call: TRBJ1-1
clone_size: few
cdr3_nt: TGTGCCAGCAGACAGGGGCCTGAAGCTTTCTTT
cdr3_aa: CASRQGPEAFF

cdr3_length: 17
v_call: TRBV12-3/TRBV12-4
d_call: NA
j_call: TRBJ1-5
clone_size: many
cdr3_nt: TGTGCCAGCAGCCATAGACGGACGCAGTATAGCAATCAGCCCCAGCATTTT
cdr3_aa: CASSHRRTQYSNQPQHF

cdr3_length: 21
v_call: TRBV27
d_call: TRBD2
j_call: TRBJ2-7
clone_size: many
cdr3_nt: TGTGCCAGCAGTCAGTTTACAGGGATGGTTAGGCGGGAGGGCCTCTCCTACGAGCAGTACTTC
cdr3_aa: CASSQFTGMVRREGLSYEQYF

cdr3_length: 14
v_call: TRBV28
d_call: NA
j_call: TRBJ1-1
clone_size: many
cdr3_nt: TGTGCCAGCAGTTTATGGGAAAAGAACACTGAAGCTTTCTTT
cdr3_aa: CASSLWEKNTEAFF

cdr3_length: 14
v_call: TRBV25-1
d_call: NA
j_call: TRBJ1-4
clone_size: NA
cdr3_nt: TGTGCCAGCAGTGAAAGCGGGGTTGATGAAAAACTGTTTTTT
cdr3_aa: CASSESGVDEKLFF

cdr3_length: 13
v_call: TRBV5-6
d_call: NA
j_call: TRBJ1-2
clone_size: NA
cdr3_nt: TGTGCCAGCAGCCCCCCCAACGGGCTTGGCTACACCTTC
cdr3_aa: CASSPPNGLGYTF

cdr3_length: 15
v_call: TRBV12-3/TRBV12-4
d_call: TRBD1
j_call: TRBJ1-5
clone_size: NA
cdr3_nt: TGTGCCAGCAGACCGGGACAGGGTTTAGGGCAGCCCCAGCATTTT
cdr3_aa: CASRPGQGLGQPQHF

cdr3_length: 18
v_call: TRBV7-9
d_call: NA
j_call: TRBJ1-1
clone_size: NA
cdr3_nt: TGTGCCAGCAGCTTAGCCGCAGGGAGACCGTTAGTCAACACTGAAGCTTTCTTT
cdr3_aa: CASSLAAGRPLVNTEAFF

cdr3_length: 17
v_call: TRBV4-2
d_call: TRBD1
j_call: TRBJ2-3
clone_size: many
cdr3_nt: TGTGCCAGCAGCTCCACGGACGGGACAGTCCAACCCGATACGCAGTATTTT
cdr3_aa: CASSSTDGTVQPDTQYF

cdr3_length: 13
v_call: TRBV7-8
d_call: TRBD2
j_call: TRBJ2-5
clone_size: many
cdr3_nt: TGTGCCTGCGTAGCGGGAGGGCGAGAGACCCAGTACTTC
cdr3_aa: CACVAGGRETQYF

cdr3_length: 14
v_call: TRBV3-1
d_call: NA
j_call: TRBJ1-3
clone_size: many
cdr3_nt: TGTGCCAGCAGCCAAGGGACTAGCGGGAGTACAGTATATTTT
cdr3_aa: CASSQGTSGSTVYF

cdr3_length: 13
v_call: TRBV6-1
d_call: NA
j_call: TRBJ2-5
clone_size: many
cdr3_nt: TGTGCCAGCAGTGAAACCGGGTTAGAGACCCAGTACTTC
cdr3_aa: CASSETGLETQYF

cdr3_length: 15
v_call: TRBV4-2
d_call: TRBD1
j_call: TRBJ2-1
clone_size: NA
cdr3_nt: TGTGCCAGCAGCCGAGACAGGGCTGGTTACAATGAGCAGTTCTTC
cdr3_aa: CASSRDRAGYNEQFF

cdr3_length: 14
v_call: TRBV6-2/TRBV6-3
d_call: TRBD2
j_call: TRBJ2-7
clone_size: few
cdr3_nt: TGTGCCAGCAAAAGGCGGGAGGGCCTCTACGAGCAGTACTTC
cdr3_aa: CASKRREGLYEQYF

cdr3_length: 11
v_call: TRBV4-2
d_call: NA
j_call: TRBJ1-4
clone_size: NA
cdr3_nt: TGTGCCAGCAGCAGGGGAGAAAAACTGTTTTTT
cdr3_aa: CASSRGEKLFF

cdr3_length: 14
v_call: TRBV28
d_call: TRBD1
j_call: TRBJ2-5
clone_size: NA
cdr3_nt: TGTGCCAGCAGGGGGGACAGGGGCCAAGAGACCCAGTACTTC
cdr3_aa: CASRGDRGQETQYF

cdr3_length: 16
v_call: TRBV6-1
d_call: TRBD2
j_call: TRBJ2-1
clone_size: NA
cdr3_nt: TGTGCCAGCAAGGGGGGGACTAGCGGGCTGCGGAGGGAGCAGTTCTTC
cdr3_aa: CASKGGTSGLRREQFF

cdr3_length: 13
v_call: TRBV7-2
d_call: NA
j_call: TRBJ2-5
clone_size: NA
cdr3_nt: TGTGCCAGCAGCTCCGGGTGGGCAGAGACCCAGTACTTC
cdr3_aa: CASSSGWAETQYF

cdr3_length: 12
v_call: TRBV3-1
d_call: NA
j_call: TRBJ1-5
clone_size: many
cdr3_nt: TGTGCCAGCAGCCAATCGAGTCAGCCCCAGCATTTT
cdr3_aa: CASSQSSQPQHF

cdr3_length: 16
v_call: TRBV12-5
d_call: NA
j_call: TRBJ2-5
clone_size: many
cdr3_nt: TGTGCTAGTGGTTTATCGGTGGGAGCGGTACAAGAGACCCAGTACTTC
cdr3_aa: CASGLSVGAVQETQYF

cdr3_length: 13
v_call: TRBV10-3
d_call: NA
j_call: TRBJ2-2
clone_size: few
cdr3_nt: TGTGCCATCAGGGAGTCTGTCACCGGGGAGCTGTTTTTT
cdr3_aa: CAIRESVTGELFF

cdr3_length: 15
v_call: TRBV5-8
d_call: NA
j_call: TRBJ2-5
clone_size: many
cdr3_nt: TGTGCCAGCAGCTTAAGTATCCTCGTCGGGGAGACCCAGTACTTC
cdr3_aa: CASSLSILVGETQYF

cdr3_length: 14
v_call: TRBV19
d_call: NA
j_call: TRBJ2-5
clone_size: NA
cdr3_nt: TGTGCCTCACATGGTGGGGGGCTCCAAGAGACCCAGTACTTC
cdr3_aa: CASHGGGLQETQYF

cdr3_length: 18
v_call: TRBV28
d_call: NA
j_call: TRBJ2-7
clone_size: many
cdr3_nt: TGTGCCAGCAGTTTGGCACAGGGTCTCAGTACGGGGCTTTGGGAGCAGTACTTC
cdr3_aa: CASSLAQGLSTGLWEQYF

cdr3_length: 15
v_call: TRBV7-3
d_call: NA
j_call: TRBJ2-1
clone_size: NA
cdr3_nt: TGTGCCAGCAGCTTAACACCGAGCTCCTACAATGAGCAGTTCTTC
cdr3_aa: CASSLTPSSYNEQFF

cdr3_length: 15
v_call: TRBV9
d_call: NA
j_call: TRBJ1-6
clone_size: few
cdr3_nt: TGTGCCAGCAGCGCTTACAGGGAGAAGGATTCACCCCTCCACTTT
cdr3_aa: CASSAYREKDSPLHF

cdr3_length: 15
v_call: TRBV7-9
d_call: NA
j_call: TRBJ2-3
clone_size: many
cdr3_nt: TGTGCCAGCAGCTATTGGGGGAGGGGGGCAGATACGCAGTATTTT
cdr3_aa: CASSYWGRGADTQYF

cdr3_length: 13
v_call: TRBV19
d_call: NA
j_call: TRBJ1-1
clone_size: many
cdr3_nt: TGTGCCAGTAGTGCCCGGATGAACACTGAAGCTTTCTTT
cdr3_aa: CASSARMNTEAFF

cdr3_length: 14
v_call: TRBV9
d_call: NA
j_call: TRBJ1-2
clone_size: many
cdr3_nt: TGTGCCAGCAGCGTAGATGGTCGGGGAGGCGGCTACACCTTC
cdr3_aa: CASSVDGRGGGYTF

cdr3_length: 15
v_call: TRBV2
d_call: TRBD2
j_call: TRBJ2-7
clone_size: many
cdr3_nt: TGTGCCAGCACACCCGGGGCTAGCGGGAGGGGCGAGCAGTACTTC
cdr3_aa: CASTPGASGRGEQYF

cdr3_length: 14
v_call: TRBV7-2
d_call: TRBD1
j_call: TRBJ1-2
clone_size: NA
cdr3_nt: TGTGCCAGCAGCTTATCCAGGGGGACGGTTGGCTACACCTTC
cdr3_aa: CASSLSRGTVGYTF

cdr3_length: 15
v_call: TRBV6-1
d_call: NA
j_call: TRBJ1-3
clone_size: few
cdr3_nt: TGTGCCAGCAGTTCCCCTGACATACCTGGAAACACCATATATTTT
cdr3_aa: CASSSPDIPGNTIYF

cdr3_length: 17
v_call: TRBV28
d_call: TRBD1
j_call: TRBJ2-5
clone_size: many
cdr3_nt: TGTGCCAGCAGTTTATTTTGGGACAGGGGACCCAGAGAGACCCAGTACTTC
cdr3_aa: CASSLFWDRGPRETQYF

cdr3_length: 12
v_call: TRBV4-3
d_call: NA
j_call: TRBJ2-7
clone_size: NA
cdr3_nt: TGCGCCAGCAGCGAACCCTACTACGAGCAGTACTTC
cdr3_aa: CASSEPYYEQYF

cdr3_length: 12
v_call: TRBV29-1
d_call: NA
j_call: TRBJ2-7
clone_size: many
cdr3_nt: TGCAGCGTTGTGTCAGGGTCTCACGAGCAGTACTTC
cdr3_aa: CSVVSGSHEQYF

cdr3_length: 18
v_call: TRBV11-2
d_call: TRBD2
j_call: TRBJ2-5
clone_size: many
cdr3_nt: TGTGCCAGCAGCCAAGGGGTAGCGGGACGTGGGAGGCAAGAGACCCAGTACTTC
cdr3_aa: CASSQGVAGRGRQETQYF

cdr3_length: 16
v_call: TRBV7-9
d_call: TRBD2
j_call: TRBJ2-1
clone_size: NA
cdr3_nt: TGTGCCAGCAGCCCACTGGCTAGCGGGTTTGGCGATGAGCAGTTCTTC
cdr3_aa: CASSPLASGFGDEQFF

cdr3_length: 10
v_call: TRBV6-1
d_call: NA
j_call: TRBJ2-5
clone_size: few
cdr3_nt: TGTGCCAGCTGGCGAGAGACCCAGTACTTC
cdr3_aa: CASWRETQYF

cdr3_length: 16
v_call: TRBV24-1
d_call: NA
j_call: TRBJ2-5
clone_size: once
cdr3_nt: TGTGCCACCAGTGATTTAAAAGGGAAGGAAAAAGAGACCCAGTACTTC
cdr3_aa: CATSDLKGKEKETQYF

cdr3_length: 17
v_call: TRBV2
d_call: NA
j_call: TRBJ1-2
clone_size: many
cdr3_nt: TGTGCCAGCAGTAGATTTTCGAGGGGACCTGTTAACTATGGCTACACCTTC
cdr3_aa: CASSRFSRGPVNYGYTF